Listed here are 17 T cell receptor beta chains from one sample, sequenced in a study of blood T cell repertoires in COVID-19. Repertoires were generated with immunoSEQ multiplex PCR, while TCRdb's copy carries only in-frame clones and drops some. Among 150,000 or so clones listed, 75% to 90% were seen once. Sequencing was carried out using peripheral blood. The receptors here all came from a man in his late teens or twenties with COVID-19, enrolled during active disease.

The chain combines TRBV5-1 with TRBJ2-2; TRBD2 matches 14 bases. Germline V gene data show CDR1 as SGHRS and CDR2 as YFSETQ. This CDR3 comprises 18 residues. The V and J ends lost 4 bases and 6 bases, in that order; junction bases with no gene match: 11. The CDR3 coding sequence is TGCGCCAGCAGCCAAGGGACTAGCGGGAGAGGGTTAGCCGGGGAGCTGTTTTTT. Translating it yields CASSQGTSGRGLAGELFF.

This sequence joins TRBV7-9 and TRBJ1-2; 7 bases fit TRBD1. The germline CDR1 and CDR2 sequences are SEHNR and FQNEAQ (reference sequence). V trimming: 5 bases; J trimming: 8 bases; junction bases outside the gene matches: 8. The CDR3 consists of 13 residues. Here the CDR3 DNA reads TGTGCCAGCAGCGAGGACAGGAGGGGAGGCTACACCTTC. Amino acid sequence: CASSEDRRGGYTF.

The V and J genes are TRBV14 and TRBJ1-3, with 10 bases matching TRBD1. This CDR3 has 16 amino acids. Germline values: CDR1 SGHDN, CDR2 FVKESK. The V and J ends lost 4 bases and 4 bases, in that order; junction bases with no gene match: 7. The CDR3 protein is CASSPRDRGRGNTIYF. CDR3 in DNA: TGTGCCAGCAGCCCCCGGGACAGGGGAAGAGGAAACACCATATATTTT.

Here the CDR3 reads CASSFTGTNYGYTF. CDR3 bases: TGTGCCAGCAGTTTTACAGGGACCAACTATGGCTACACCTTC. The chain joins TRBV27 to TRBJ1-2; maybe TRBD1 (6 bases). Germline V gene lookup returns CDR1 MNHEY and CDR2 SMNVEV (reference sequence). The CDR3 loop spans 14 amino acids. Trimming removed 3 bases at V and 2 bases at J, with 10 bases between.

This clone was counted a few times. This chain joins TRBV11-3 and TRBJ1-1, with no clear D. The CDR3 is 13 residues long. CDR1 SGHNT and CDR2 YENEEA come from the germline V gene. V was clipped by 3 bases and J by 1 base, with 6 bases between them. The CDR3, as DNA: TGTGCCAGCAGCTTTACAGAGAACACTGAAGCTTTCTTT. Its protein is CASSFTENTEAFF.

The rearrangement links TRBV5-1 to TRBJ2-7, with 12 bases identical to TRBD2. V lost 4 bases, J lost 1 base, and 3 bases stayed unmatched. Germline V gives CDR1 SGHRS, CDR2 YFSETQ. This CDR3 has 15 amino acids. CDR3 amino acids: CASSNGLAGSYEQYF. CDR3 bases: TGCGCCAGCAGCAACGGACTAGCGGGATCCTACGAGCAGTACTTC.

The rearrangement uses TRBV5-6 and TRBJ2-6; D is possibly TRBD1 (6 bases). The CDR3 loop spans 18 amino acids. V was clipped by 4 bases and J by 1 base, with 18 bases between them. Germline V gene data show CDR1 as SGHDT and CDR2 as YYEEEE. The CDR3 nucleotides read TGTGCCAGCAGCACTCTCAGGGGCTGGAAGTCTGGGGCCAACGTCCTGACTTTC. Its translation: CASSTLRGWKSGANVLTF.

Written as DNA, the CDR3 is TGCAGCGTTGGCAGGGGGCTGAGAACAGATACGCAGTATTTT. As protein: CSVGRGLRTDTQYF. The rearrangement links TRBV29-1 to TRBJ2-3; 8 bases fit TRBD1. The CDR3 length is 14 residues. CDR1 is SQVTM, CDR2 ANQGSEA, per germline. With 4 bases clipped from V and 3 bases from J, the junction kept 6 bases outside the gene matches.

The chain links TRBV4-2 to TRBJ2-5, with 15 bases matching TRBD2. After removal of 0 bases from V and 4 bases from J, the junction contained 6 bases not matched to a gene. Germline V CDR1 and CDR2: LGHNA, YNFKEQ. This CDR3 is built from 18 residues. The CDR3 here is CASSQEGLAGGPIETQYF. As DNA, the CDR3 is TGTGCCAGCAGCCAAGAAGGACTAGCGGGAGGGCCGATAGAGACCCAGTACTTC.

V usage is TRBV19 and J usage is TRBJ1-1, with D unclear. Germline V CDR1 and CDR2: LNHDA, SQIVND (reference sequence). This CDR3 is 13 amino acids long. Trimming took off 3 bases at V and 0 bases at J, with 5 bases between the two ends. In DNA, the CDR3 is TGTGCCAGTAGTATGGGCATGAACACTGAAGCTTTCTTT. Translation gives CASSMGMNTEAFF. The full variable domain, completed using reference TRBV19 and TRBJ1-1, is DGGITQSPKYLFRKEGQNVTLSCEQNLNHDAMYWYRQDPGQGLRLIYYSQIVNDFQKGDIAEGYSVSREKKESFPLTVTSAQKNPTAFYLCASSMGMNTEAFFGQGTRLTVV.

CDR3 in amino acids: CASSLLGYEQYF. CDR3 nucleotide sequence: TGTGCCAGCAGCTTACTAGGGTACGAGCAGTACTTC. V usage is TRBV3-1 (or the pseudogene TRBV3-2) and J usage is TRBJ2-7; maybe TRBD2 (5 bases). The CDR3 is 12 residues long. V was cut by 5 bases and J by 4 bases, with 9 bases left in between. Germline CDR1 LGHDT, CDR2 YNNKEL (reference sequence).

The chain is built from TRBV27 and TRBJ2-3; unclear D gene. V was trimmed by 5 bases and J by 0 bases, leaving 6 bases between them. This CDR3 spans 13 amino acids. From germline, CDR1 is MNHEY and CDR2 SMNVEV (reference sequence). The CDR3 is CASSASSTDTQYF. For the CDR3, the DNA is TGTGCCAGCAGTGCGTCTAGCACAGATACGCAGTATTTT.

The CDR3 bases are TGTGCCAGCAGTTCCGGACAGTCCTATAATTCACCCCTCCACTTT. It translates to CASSSGQSYNSPLHF. This chain uses TRBV6-5 with TRBJ1-6; D may be TRBD1 (6 bases). This CDR3 has 15 amino acids. The V end was cut by 4 bases, the J end by 1 base, with 8 bases between. CDR1 and CDR2 (germline): MNHEY, SVGAGI.

The chain uses TRBV3-1 (or the pseudogene TRBV3-2) and TRBJ2-4, with 8 bases matching TRBD2. CDR3 size: 16 residues. CDR1 and CDR2 from the germline V gene are LGHDT and YNNKEL (reference sequence). The V and J ends lost 4 bases and 0 bases, in that order; junction bases with no gene match: 5. The CDR3 loop is CASSPPAGEAKNIQYF. The CDR3 DNA reads as TGTGCCAGCAGCCCTCCAGCGGGAGAAGCCAAAAACATTCAGTACTTC.

The chain uses TRBV28 and TRBJ1-5; D unclear. The CDR3 loop spans 16 amino acids. V lost 5 bases and J lost 0, with 14 bases in between. Germline CDR1 is MDHEN and CDR2 is SYDVKM. This CDR3 is CASSPSGKDSNQPQHF. CDR3 DNA: TGTGCCAGCAGTCCCTCGGGGAAGGATAGCAATCAGCCCCAGCATTTT.

The J gene is TRBJ2-1, the V gene TRBV6-2 or TRBV6-3, with D possibly matching TRBD1 (5 bases). Germline CDR1 reads MNHEY; CDR2 reads SVGEGT. Trimming pared 2 bases from V and 12 bases from J, leaving 8 bases between. There are 11 residues in the CDR3. CDR3 in DNA: TGTGCCAGCAGTTACCAGACAGCGCAGTTCTTC. This translates into CASSYQTAQFF.

J is TRBJ2-3 and V is TRBV4-2; 7 positions match TRBD1. Trimming cost V 3 bases and J 5 bases; bases outside gene matches: 11. Germline lookup yields CDR1 LGHNA and CDR2 YNFKEQ. This CDR3 comprises 16 residues. The CDR3 reads CASSQFTGVVGDTQYF. CDR3 in DNA: TGTGCCAGCAGCCAGTTTACAGGGGTAGTCGGAGATACGCAGTATTTT.